What follows are 6 T cell receptor beta chains derived from one specimen sequenced in a study of vaccination and CD4 T cells after COVID-19. Oncomine TCR Beta short-read sequencing was applied to DNA from cultured CD4+ T cells. Each CDR3 protein gets one entry after TCRdb re-called the PCR reads with MiXCR. The sample includes around 9,800 distinct CDR3 sequences, 40% to 65% of them seen just once. The treatment: roughly 10-day PBMC culture with coronavirus spike peptide pools or control peptides (ViraFEST assay). These receptors are not linked to any known antigen. Sequencing was carried out using CD4+ T cells from blood, cultured in vitro. These receptors all stem from a human donor who had recovered from COVID-19.

The V call is TRBV24-1, the J call TRBJ2-2; D is uncertain. Trimming removed 5 bases from V and 6 bases from J, with 12 bases in between. The CDR3 runs 14 residues. Germline loops: CDR1 KGHDR, CDR2 SFDVKD. In nucleotides, the CDR3 is TGTGCCACCAGTGGGATTACTGGTGCCGGGGAGCTGTTTTTT. Its protein is CATSGITGAGELFF.

Only a few counts were recorded for this clonotype. This chain joins TRBV20-1 and TRBJ2-3, with D possibly TRBD2 on 5 matching bases. This CDR3 is built from 11 residues. In germline, CDR1 is DFQATT, CDR2 SNEGSKA (reference sequence). Trimming removed 6 bases at V and 6 bases at J, with 10 bases between. Here the CDR3 reads CSASRGDTQYF. CDR3 bases: TGCAGTGCCAGTAGAGGGGATACGCAGTATTTT.

The J gene is TRBJ1-2, the V gene TRBV7-2; TRBD1 is a possible D gene (5 bases). This CDR3 is 15 amino acids long. The germline V gene encodes CDR1 SGHTA and CDR2 FQGNSA. V lost 3 bases and J 0 bases, leaving 11 bases between the germline ends. The CDR3 region has the DNA TGTGCCAGCAGCTTTGGAGGGGCTGCTAACTATGGCTACACCTTC. Amino acid sequence: CASSFGGAANYGYTF.

This CDR3 reads CASSLMPSGGPSSYEQYF. In DNA, the CDR3 is TGTGCCAGCAGCTTAATGCCTAGCGGGGGGCCGAGCTCCTACGAGCAGTACTTC. This chain links TRBV7-2 with TRBJ2-7; TRBD2 aligns across 11 bases. The CDR3 has 18 amino acids. Unmatched junction bases numbered 9, after V lost 2 bases and J lost 0 bases. Germline V gene sequence: CDR1 SGHTA, CDR2 FQGNSA.

This clonotype was counted only a few times. The V and J genes are TRBV7-3 and TRBJ1-5; TRBD1 matches at 9 bases. The CDR3 totals 16 residues. The J segment lost 5 bases and the V segment lost 5 bases, leaving 10 bases of the junction unmatched. Germline V lookup: CDR1 SGHTA, CDR2 FQGTGA. The chain's CDR3 is CASSHHRDRAHQPQHF. The CDR3 DNA reads as TGTGCCAGCAGCCATCACCGGGACAGGGCCCATCAGCCCCAGCATTTT.

The chain is built from TRBV7-2 and TRBJ1-1; 9 bases line up with TRBD1. The CDR3 loop spans 15 amino acids. Germline assignment: CDR1 SGHTA and CDR2 FQGNSA. Trimming removed 4 bases from V and 3 bases from J; junction bases left unmatched: 6. In nucleotides, the CDR3 is TGTGCCAGCAGCTCAGACAGGGGGTGGGACACTGAAGCTTTCTTT. It codes for CASSSDRGWDTEAFF. Variable domain in full (rest from reference TRBV7-2 and TRBJ1-1): GAGVSQSPSNKVTEKGKDVELRCDPISGHTALYWYRQSLGQGLEFLIYFQGNSAPDKSGLPSDRFSAERTGGSVSTLTIQRTQQEDSAVYLCASSSDRGWDTEAFFGQGTRLTVV.